Shown below are 25 T cell receptor beta chains from a single sample sequenced in a study of T cells and Merkel cell carcinoma outcomes. TCRdb's copy holds only in-frame clones and misses some; the assay was immunoSEQ multiplex PCR. The data contain approximately 540 clones, about 92% of them singletons. Sequences were obtained from tumor tissue from Merkel cell carcinoma. The receptor source for this set is a human donor with Merkel cell carcinoma.

The DNA of the CDR3 is TGCAGCGTTGATGTGGGGTTCAATGAGCAGTTCTTC. Its translation: CSVDVGFNEQFF. The gene calls are TRBV29-1 and TRBJ2-1; D remains unclear. The CDR3 has 12 residues. CDR1 SQVTM and CDR2 ANQGSEA come from the germline V gene. Deletions cut 3 bases from V and 6 bases from J, with 9 bases between.

The sample holds one count of this clone. The chain recombines TRBV2 with TRBJ2-3, with a possible D match to TRBD2 (6 bases). There are 13 residues in the CDR3. Germline V gene data show CDR1 as SNHLY and CDR2 as FYNNEI. Trimming shortened V by 3 bases and J by 11 bases, and 15 bases separated the two germline ends. The DNA of the CDR3 is TGTGCCAGCAGTGACGTCGGGAGCGTCCAGCAGTATTTT. As protein: CASSDVGSVQQYF.

The genes are TRBV29-1 and TRBJ2-5, with D possibly being TRBD1 or TRBD2 (5 bases each). Germline assignment: CDR1 SQVTM and CDR2 ANQGSEA. The V end was cut by 8 bases, the J end by 3 bases, with 19 bases between. The CDR3 extends over 14 amino acids. In DNA form, the CDR3 reads TGCAGCACCTGGGGCGGGCGGGTTAAAGAGACCCAGTACTTC. The encoded protein is CSTWGGRVKETQYF.

The rearrangement joins TRBV7-8 to TRBJ2-7, with D maybe TRBD2 (5 bases). The V gene's germline CDR1 is SGHVS and CDR2 FQNEAQ. This CDR3 contains 17 residues. V was trimmed by 1 base and J by 0 bases, leaving 16 bases between them. The DNA of the CDR3 is TGTGCCAGCAGCTTAGTGGCTAGGTACGGAGGCTCCTACGAGCAGTACTTC. Encoded protein: CASSLVARYGGSYEQYF. The full variable domain, with the rest looked up from reference TRBV7-8 and TRBJ2-7, is GAGVSQSPRYKVAKRGQDVALRCDPISGHVSLFWYQQALGQGPEFLTYFQNEAQLDKSGLPSDRFFAERPEGSVSTLKIQRTQQEDSAVYLCASSLVARYGGSYEQYFGPGTRLTVT.

The chain has TRBV5-7 and TRBJ1-1, with unresolved D. TRBV5-7 carries the ORF label, with uncertain function. Trimming removed 1 base from V and 0 bases from J, with 13 bases in between. This CDR3 spans 16 amino acids. CDR3 nucleotides: TGTGCCAGCAGCTTGTTACCAAGCCGTATGAACACTGAAGCTTTCTTT. Translated: CASSLLPSRMNTEAFF.

This clone was observed once. V and J are TRBV21-1 and TRBJ2-7. TRBV21-1 is a pseudogene. The CDR3 is made up of 14 amino acids. The CDR3 reads CASKGRASSYEQYF. The CDR3 nucleotides read TGTGCCAGCAAGGGCAGAGCGAGCTCCTACGAGCAGTACTTC.

The rearrangement uses TRBV7-3 and TRBJ2-7; TRBD1 matches 8 bases. The J segment lost 0 bases and the V segment lost 3 bases, leaving 4 bases of the junction unmatched. There are 15 residues in the CDR3. Germline V gene lookup returns CDR1 SGHTA and CDR2 FQGTGA. CDR3 sequence: CASSFRQGPSYEQYF. The CDR3 region has the DNA TGTGCCAGCAGCTTCCGACAGGGGCCCTCCTACGAGCAGTACTTC.

This chain joins TRBV27 and TRBJ2-6, with D possibly TRBD1 on 6 matching bases. Looked up from germline, CDR1 is MNHEY and CDR2 is SMNVEV (reference sequence). V was pared by 0 bases and J by 0 bases, with 15 bases between. This CDR3 has 19 residues. The CDR3 sequence: CASSLSWTWGPSGANVLTF. The CDR3 bases are TGTGCCAGCAGTTTATCGTGGACCTGGGGGCCCTCTGGGGCCAACGTCCTGACTTTC.

This chain links TRBV30 with TRBJ1-5; D is unresolved. This CDR3 is 14 amino acids long. Trimming shortened V by 1 base and J by 4 bases, and 11 bases separated the two germline ends. In germline, CDR1 is GTSNPN, CDR2 SVGIG (reference sequence). This CDR3 is CAWSGAALNQPQHF. The DNA for the CDR3 is TGTGCCTGGAGTGGGGCCGCACTTAATCAGCCCCAGCATTTT.

As regards this clone: One end of the junction fails to match germline, which may point to a read error. The gene calls are TRBV7-9 and TRBJ1-1; D gene ambiguous. Looked up from germline, CDR1 is SEHNR and CDR2 is FQNEAQ (reference sequence). This CDR3 spans 15 amino acids. The CDR3 DNA is TGTGCCAGCAGCTTAGTTCAGGCGAACACTGAAGTACGTATCTTT. Its protein product is CASSLVQANTEVRIF.

This chain uses TRBV30 with TRBJ1-1; D is possibly TRBD1 (6 bases). V was cut by 4 bases and J by 5 bases, with 14 bases left in between. Germline CDR1 is GTSNPN and CDR2 is SVGIG (reference sequence). This CDR3 spans 13 amino acids. The CDR3 sequence is CAWNIKQGTEAFF. The CDR3 bases are TGTGCCTGGAATATTAAACAGGGAACTGAAGCTTTCTTT.

V and J are TRBV2 and TRBJ2-1, with D maybe TRBD2 (7 bases). The ends were cut back, 6 bases at V and 1 base at J, with 16 bases in the middle. The germline V gene encodes CDR1 SNHLY and CDR2 FYNNEI. The CDR3 length is 16 residues. The CDR3 DNA reads TGTGCCAGCAGAGAGGGGGGGGGCCAGTCCTACAATGAGCAGTTCTTC. Its translation: CASREGGGQSYNEQFF. Full variable domain (outside the CDR3, taken from reference TRBV2 and TRBJ2-1): EPEVTQTPSHQVTQMGQEVILRCVPISNHLYFYWYRQILGQKVEFLVSFYNNEISEKSEIFDDQFSVERPDGSNFTLKIRSTKLEDSAMYFCASREGGGQSYNEQFFGPGTRLTVL.

The genes are TRBV6-1 and TRBJ1-4, with D hard to call. Trimming left V 6 bases short and J 5 bases short, with 13 bases between. The CDR3 runs to 14 residues. Germline CDR1 is MNHNS and CDR2 is SASEGT. CDR3 sequence reads: CASSPGEGNEKLFF. The DNA for the CDR3 is TGTGCCAGCAGCCCCGGGGAGGGAAATGAAAAACTGTTTTTT.

The genes are TRBV2 and TRBJ1-3; the D is unclear. V dropped 1 base and J dropped 5 bases, with 9 bases sitting between them. Per the germline V gene, CDR1 is SNHLY and CDR2 is FYNNEI. The CDR3 is 14 residues long. CDR3 sequence (DNA): TGTGCCAGCAGTGAAGTGGCCGGGAGAAACACCATATATTTT. Its translation: CASSEVAGRNTIYF.

V gene TRBV5-1 combines with J gene TRBJ2-7; 11 nucleotides align to TRBD2. Germline CDR1 reads SGHRS; CDR2 reads YFSETQ. This CDR3 region has 13 residues. Unmatched junction bases numbered 1, after V lost 7 bases and J lost 1 base. Written as DNA, the CDR3 is TGCGCCAGCTCTAGCGGGGGGTCCTACGAGCAGTACTTC. Its translation is CASSSGGSYEQYF.

This clone has a single count. The V call is TRBV5-4, the J call TRBJ2-5, with 9 bases fitting TRBD2. The ends lost 6 bases at V and 2 bases at J; junction bases unmatched: 11. The CDR3 sequence is 16 residues long. The germline gives CDR1 SGHNT, CDR2 YYREEE (reference sequence). The CDR3 sequence is CASNPGGSGGQETQYF. CDR3 coding DNA: TGTGCCAGCAATCCCGGAGGGAGCGGGGGGCAAGAGACCCAGTACTTC.

V usage is TRBV29-1 and J usage is TRBJ1-2, with D perhaps matching TRBD1 (5 bases). V was pared by 0 bases and J by 4 bases, with 30 bases between. From germline, CDR1 is SQVTM and CDR2 ANQGSEA. The CDR3 loop spans 20 amino acids. CDR3 coding DNA: TGCAGCGTTGAAGATGAGTGGGTGCCGGGACGTGGAGGGTCTGGCTATGGCTACACCTTC. Translating gives CSVEDEWVPGRGGSGYGYTF.

This chain links TRBV6-5 with TRBJ1-2, with a possible D match to TRBD1 (5 bases). The CDR3 runs to 14 residues. CDR1 and CDR2 (germline): MNHEY, SVGAGI. V was trimmed by 4 bases and J by 2 bases, leaving 11 bases between them. CDR3 sequence reads: CASSLGPFNYGYTF. CDR3 DNA sequence: TGTGCCAGCAGTTTGGGGCCATTCAACTATGGCTACACCTTC.

The chain carries TRBV5-4 and TRBJ2-2; a possible D gene is TRBD2 (5 bases). The V and J ends lost 2 bases and 4 bases respectively, with 6 bases between them. The CDR3 is 13 residues long. Germline CDR1 is SGHNT and CDR2 is YYREEE (reference sequence). CDR3 protein: CASSFGLTGELFF. The CDR3 DNA reads TGTGCCAGCAGCTTCGGACTCACCGGGGAGCTGTTTTTT.

The rearrangement joins TRBV10-2 to TRBJ2-2; D may be TRBD1 (6 bases). The CDR3 runs to 12 residues. V was clipped by 6 bases and J by 15 bases, with 17 bases between them. Germline V gene sequence: CDR1 WSHSY, CDR2 SAAADI. The CDR3 bases are TGCGCCAGCAGCAAGATCGGCCAGGGGTTGTTTTTT. Amino acids: CASSKIGQGLFF.

This clone is a singleton in its sample. The V gene is TRBV2, the J gene TRBJ1-1, with 9 bases matching TRBD1. Trimming cost V 6 bases and J 4 bases; bases outside gene matches: 6. Germline values: CDR1 SNHLY, CDR2 FYNNEI. This CDR3 has 14 residues. CDR3 loop: CASRRDRVGTEAFF. The DNA of the CDR3 is TGTGCCAGCAGGAGGGACAGGGTTGGCACTGAAGCTTTCTTT.

The CDR3 sequence is CASSQLLAGGLGEQYF. The DNA of the CDR3 is TGTGCCAGCAGCCAACTACTAGCGGGAGGTCTAGGCGAGCAGTACTTC. The chain has TRBV16 and TRBJ2-7; 12 bases line up with TRBD2. The junction had 8 bases not matched to a gene; V was cut back by 2 bases and J by 6 bases. CDR3 size: 16 residues. Looked up from germline, CDR1 is KGHSY and CDR2 is FQNENV.

The chain employs TRBV11-2 and TRBJ2-4, with 14 bases matching TRBD2. This CDR3 has 18 residues. V lost 5 bases to trimming and J lost 6 bases; unmatched junction nucleotides: 12. Germline CDR1 reads SGHAT; CDR2 reads FQNNGV. The CDR3 nucleotides are TGTGCCAGCAGCCTACGACTAGCGGGAGGGCCTGGGGGAAACATTCAGTACTTC. It translates to CASSLRLAGGPGGNIQYF.

This clone is a singleton in its sample. The chain links TRBV15 to TRBJ2-7; D is undetermined. Trimming removed 5 bases from V and 3 bases from J, with 11 bases in between. CDR1 LNHNV and CDR2 YYDKDF come from the germline V gene (reference sequence). This CDR3 contains 13 residues. The CDR3 loop is CATSLRSDYEQYF. CDR3 DNA sequence: TGTGCCACCAGCCTCCGGAGTGACTACGAGCAGTACTTC.

This clone was seen more than once but under ten times. The chain is built from TRBV30 and TRBJ1-5; the D gene is possibly TRBD1 (5 bases). Trimming removed 0 bases from V and 1 base from J, with 13 bases in between. The CDR3 contains 16 residues. CDR1 and CDR2 from the germline V gene are GTSNPN and SVGIG (reference sequence). The CDR3 bases are TGTGCCTGGAGTGTATCTGGGGGAATCAGCAATCAGCCCCAGCATTTT. It yields the protein CAWSVSGGISNQPQHF.